What follows are 30 T cell receptor beta chains derived from one specimen sequenced in a study of STAT5B mutations in CD4+ large granular lymphocyte leukemia. Some clones are missing from TCRdb's copy, which holds only in-frame ones; the method was immunoSEQ multiplex PCR. The data show roughly 32,000 clones, with more than 60% seen just once and 2.1% held by the top ten. Input material: CD4+ T cells from blood buffy coats. The source of these receptors is a human donor in good health.

The chain combines TRBV28 with TRBJ2-7; D possibly corresponds to TRBD2 (5 bases). Trimming took 8 bases from V and 9 from J, leaving 17 bases between them. The CDR3 spans 12 residues. The germline CDR1 and CDR2 sequences are MDHEN and SYDVKM. CDR3 in amino acids: CASDGSTSGQYF. CDR3 DNA sequence: TGTGCCAGCGACGGGTCTACGAGCGGGCAGTACTTC.

The genes are TRBV6-5 and TRBJ2-1; TRBD2 matches 7 bases. There are 11 residues in the CDR3. Germline values: CDR1 MNHEY, CDR2 SVGAGI. Germline trimming cut 8 bases from V and 6 bases from J; bases unmatched to any gene: 1. CDR3 protein: CASGRANEQFF. Here the CDR3 DNA reads TGTGCCAGCGGGAGGGCCAATGAGCAGTTCTTC.

The chain has TRBV30 and TRBJ2-2; either TRBD1 or TRBD2 may supply D (5 bases each). CDR3 size: 15 residues. From germline, CDR1 is GTSNPN and CDR2 SVGIG (reference sequence). V lost 2 bases to trimming and J lost 3 bases, with 13 bases between them. The CDR3: CAWSLGTDYTGELFF. CDR3 DNA: TGTGCCTGGAGTTTGGGGACGGACTACACCGGGGAGCTGTTTTTT.

This chain links TRBV10-3 with TRBJ2-3; no clear D gene. Germline CDR1 and CDR2: ENHRY and SYGVKD. The CDR3 length is 14 residues. The V and J ends lost 3 bases and 9 bases respectively, with 16 bases between them. For the CDR3, the DNA is TGTGCCATCAGTGATATGAGTCGTGGCGGCACGCAGTATTTT. It is translated as CAISDMSRGGTQYF.

V gene TRBV30 combines with J gene TRBJ1-1; TRBD1 aligns across 9 bases. Germline loops: CDR1 GTSNPN, CDR2 SVGIG (reference sequence). With V trimmed by 3 bases and J by 5 bases, 10 bases remained unmatched. The CDR3 is made up of 15 amino acids. The CDR3 here is CAWRVQGAPGTEAFF. Written as DNA, the CDR3 is TGTGCCTGGAGGGTACAGGGGGCGCCGGGGACTGAAGCTTTCTTT.

The chain carries TRBV30 and TRBJ1-1; D is uncertain. Germline assignment: CDR1 GTSNPN and CDR2 SVGIG (reference sequence). Trimming pared 0 bases from V and 1 base from J, leaving 6 bases between. The CDR3 has 13 residues. CDR3 DNA: TGTGCCTGGAGTGTGAAGGGGAACACTGAAGCTTTCTTT. Translated, it gives CAWSVKGNTEAFF.

V is TRBV5-1 and J is TRBJ2-6; 8 bases fit TRBD2. CDR1 and CDR2 from the germline V gene are SGHRS and YFSETQ. V shed 2 bases and J 1 base; nucleotides not matched to a gene: 11. This CDR3 has 19 amino acids. DNA for the CDR3: TGCGCCAGCAGCTTTCTACCCGGCGGGGGGCTTTCTGGGGCCAACGTCCTGACTTTC. This translates into CASSFLPGGGLSGANVLTF. The full variable domain, with the rest looked up from reference TRBV5-1 and TRBJ2-6, is KAGVTQTPRYLIKTRGQQVTLSCSPISGHRSVSWYQQTPGQGLQFLFEYFSETQRNKGNFPGRFSGRQFSNSRSEMNVSTLELGDSALYLCASSFLPGGGLSGANVLTFGAGSRLTVL.

The chain carries TRBV14 and TRBJ2-7; D possibly matches TRBD1 or TRBD2 (5 bases each). With 0 bases removed from V and 2 bases from J, the gap between germline ends came to 8 bases. The CDR3 totals 14 residues. CDR1 and CDR2 from the germline V gene are SGHDN and FVKESK. This CDR3 is CASSQELGPYEQYF. CDR3 nucleotide sequence: TGTGCCAGCAGCCAAGAATTGGGACCCTACGAGCAGTACTTC. The full variable domain, completed using reference TRBV14 and TRBJ2-7, is EAGVTQFPSHSVIEKGQTVTLRCDPISGHDNLYWYRRVMGKEIKFLLHFVKESKQDESGMPNNRFLAERTGGTYSTLKVQPAELEDSGVYFCASSQELGPYEQYFGPGTRLTVT.

The chain uses TRBV7-3 and TRBJ2-7; D uncertain. Trimming took off 5 bases at V and 5 bases at J, with 7 bases between the two ends. Germline assignment: CDR1 SGHTA and CDR2 FQGTGA. There are 11 residues in the CDR3. CDR3 region: CASSPRHEQYF. For the CDR3, the DNA is TGTGCCAGCAGCCCCCGCCACGAGCAGTACTTC.

This rearrangement joins TRBV6-1 to TRBJ2-7; 11 bases fit TRBD2. The V gene's germline CDR1 is MNHNS and CDR2 SASEGT. V was pared by 1 base and J by 0 bases, with 5 bases of the junction left unmatched. CDR3 length equals 17 residues. In DNA form, the CDR3 reads TGTGCCAGCAGTGAAGGAGTAGCGGGAGGGCCCTCCTACGAGCAGTACTTC. Protein sequence: CASSEGVAGGPSYEQYF.

The rearrangement joins TRBV6-1 to TRBJ2-6; no reliable D call. The CDR3 spans 14 residues. Germline CDR1 is MNHNS and CDR2 is SASEGT. The V and J ends lost 7 bases and 4 bases respectively, with 11 bases between them. For the CDR3, the DNA is TGTGCCAGCACCGCCGAAAGGGGGGCCAACGTCCTGACTTTC. It yields the protein CASTAERGANVLTF.

This chain links TRBV10-2 with TRBJ1-2, with TRBD1 matching over 11 bases. Germline values: CDR1 WSHSY, CDR2 SAAADI. Losses at the gene ends were 6 bases for V and 8 bases for J; bases not matched to a gene: 11. The CDR3 covers 15 residues. CDR3: CASSDPPGTGGGYTF. The CDR3, as DNA: TGCGCCAGCAGCGATCCCCCCGGGACAGGGGGAGGCTACACCTTC.

In this sample, this clone turned up once. DNA of the CDR3: TGTGCCAGCAGCCCTTTGGGGGCGGGAGGGGAGACCCAGTACTTC. Protein sequence: CASSPLGAGGETQYF. The rearrangement links TRBV7-7 to TRBJ2-5; 9 positions agree with TRBD2. CDR1 and CDR2 (germline): SSHAT, FNYEAQ (reference sequence). Trimming removed 5 bases from V and 5 bases from J; junction bases left unmatched: 9. There are 15 residues in the CDR3.

This rearrangement joins TRBV7-2 to TRBJ2-7, with 8 positions matching TRBD2. The CDR3 is 15 amino acids. V gave up 2 bases and J gave up 6 bases; unmatched junction bases: 9. Germline lookup yields CDR1 SGHTA and CDR2 FQGNSA. CDR3 sequence: CASSLKGLGYSEQYF. CDR3 DNA: TGTGCCAGCAGCTTAAAGGGACTAGGTTACTCCGAGCAGTACTTC.

V usage is TRBV5-1 and J usage is TRBJ1-4; D not certain. The length of the CDR3 is 12 residues. V lost 0 bases and J 6 bases, leaving 3 bases between the germline ends. Per the germline V gene, CDR1 is SGHRS and CDR2 is YFSETQ. The CDR3 here is CASSLGDEKLFF. CDR3 in DNA: TGCGCCAGCAGCTTGGGGGATGAAAAACTGTTTTTT.

This clone appeared once. The V call is TRBV5-5, the J call TRBJ2-3; 16 bases match TRBD2. The germline CDR1 and CDR2 sequences are SGHKS and YYEKEE (reference sequence). Germline trimming cut 4 bases from V and 4 bases from J; bases unmatched to any gene: 6. The CDR3 has 17 amino acids. The CDR3 reads CASSPGLAGGPADTQYF. The DNA of the CDR3 is TGTGCCAGCAGCCCGGGACTAGCGGGAGGGCCCGCAGATACGCAGTATTTT.

The chain couples TRBV5-8 to TRBJ2-7, with 9 positions matching TRBD1. The germline V gene has CDR1 SGHTS and CDR2 YDEGEE. Trimming removed 0 bases from V and 5 bases from J; junction bases left unmatched: 6. The length of the CDR3 is 15 residues. The CDR3 coding sequence is TGTGCCAGCAGCTTGGGGGGACAGGGTACCAACGAGCAGTACTTC. Amino acids: CASSLGGQGTNEQYF.

This rearrangement joins TRBV7-8 to TRBJ1-5, with a possible D match to TRBD1 (5 bases). Germline lookup yields CDR1 SGHVS and CDR2 FQNEAQ. The CDR3 is 16 amino acids. V was pared by 1 base and J by 2 bases, with 12 bases between. The CDR3 DNA sequence: TGTGCCAGCAGCTTAGAGGTGGGGGGGGGCAATCAGCCCCAGCATTTT. It translates to CASSLEVGGGNQPQHF. Variable domain in full (rest from reference TRBV7-8 and TRBJ1-5): GAGVSQSPRYKVAKRGQDVALRCDPISGHVSLFWYQQALGQGPEFLTYFQNEAQLDKSGLPSDRFFAERPEGSVSTLKIQRTQQEDSAVYLCASSLEVGGGNQPQHFGDGTRLSIL.

This sequence joins TRBV11-2 and TRBJ2-7; 8 bases match TRBD2. The CDR3 is made up of 14 amino acids. V lost 5 bases, J lost 6 bases, and 9 bases stayed unmatched. Germline values: CDR1 SGHAT, CDR2 FQNNGV. In DNA form, the CDR3 reads TGTGCCAGCAGCCCCTTCGGGGGGGAAAGCGAGCAGTACTTC. Translation: CASSPFGGESEQYF.

The J gene is TRBJ2-1, the V gene TRBV7-7; a weak D match, TRBD1 (5 bases). This CDR3 is 13 amino acids long. The V gene's germline CDR1 is SSHAT and CDR2 FNYEAQ (reference sequence). V lost 5 bases and J 4 bases, leaving 9 bases between the germline ends. CDR3 sequence: CASSETAYNEQFF. The DNA of the CDR3 is TGTGCCAGCAGCGAGACAGCTTACAATGAGCAGTTCTTC. The full variable domain, its missing parts supplied by reference TRBV7-7 and TRBJ2-1, is GAGVSQSPRYKVTKRGQDVTLRCDPISSHATLYWYQQALGQGPEFLTYFNYEAQPDKSGLPSDRFSAERPEGSISTLTIQRTEQRDSAMYRCASSETAYNEQFFGPGTRLTVL.

The chain recombines TRBV5-1 with TRBJ2-3; D gene uncertain. The germline gives CDR1 SGHRS, CDR2 YFSETQ. The V and J ends lost 4 bases and 0 bases respectively, with 6 bases between them. The CDR3 runs 13 residues. In nucleotides, the CDR3 is TGCGCCAGCAGCCTGGATAGCACAGATACGCAGTATTTT. Amino acids: CASSLDSTDTQYF.

The rearrangement joins TRBV14 to TRBJ2-6, with D possibly TRBD1 on 5 matching bases. Germline assignment: CDR1 SGHDN and CDR2 FVKESK. This CDR3 has 19 residues. V lost 0 bases, J lost 0 bases, and 15 bases lay in between. CDR3 coding DNA: TGTGCCAGCAGCCAAGATGCCTTTTGGGGCAACTCTGGGGCCAACGTCCTGACTTTC. Translation gives CASSQDAFWGNSGANVLTF.

The chain has TRBV6-1 and TRBJ1-5; 7 nucleotides align to TRBD1. The V gene end was trimmed by 7 bases and the J gene end by 5 bases; junction bases not matched to a gene: 8. The CDR3 totals 14 residues. In germline, CDR1 is MNHNS, CDR2 SASEGT. This CDR3 is CASMTRQGYQPQHF. The CDR3 nucleotides are TGTGCCAGCATGACCCGACAGGGCTATCAGCCCCAGCATTTT.

The chain carries TRBV6-1 and TRBJ1-1; 8 bases map to TRBD1. The CDR3 spans 16 residues. Germline-derived CDR1 and CDR2 are MNHNS and SASEGT. J was trimmed by 5 bases and V by 4 bases; bases with no gene match: 12. CDR3 sequence: CASSGTPAGGLTEAFF. The CDR3 region has the DNA TGTGCCAGCAGTGGAACCCCGGCAGGGGGCTTGACTGAAGCTTTCTTT.

The CDR3 DNA reads as TGTGCCAGCAGTCTTCGGACTAGCGGGCCCTACGAGCAGTACTTC. Its protein product is CASSLRTSGPYEQYF. J is TRBJ2-7 and V is TRBV27; 11 bases map to TRBD2. The CDR3 contains 15 residues. With V trimmed by 5 bases and J by 2 bases, 5 bases remained unmatched. CDR1 is MNHEY, CDR2 SMNVEV, per germline (reference sequence).

The gene calls are TRBV6-1 and TRBJ1-5; D is unresolved. V gave up 7 bases and J gave up 1 base, with 14 bases separating them. Germline-derived CDR1 and CDR2 are MNHNS and SASEGT. This CDR3 contains 15 residues. The CDR3, as DNA: TGTGCCAGCACGAAGATGACATCAAGCAATCAGCCCCAGCATTTT. Its protein product is CASTKMTSSNQPQHF.

This chain joins TRBV7-6 and TRBJ1-6; 8 bases are shared with TRBD1. After removal of 5 bases from V and 10 bases from J, the junction contained 10 bases not matched to a gene. The germline V gene has CDR1 SGHVS and CDR2 FNYEAQ. The CDR3 sequence is 15 residues long. The CDR3 region is CASSPRTGTFSPLHF. CDR3 sequence (DNA): TGTGCCAGCAGCCCCCGGACAGGGACTTTCTCACCCCTCCACTTT.

The chain recombines TRBV11-2 with TRBJ1-1, with 9 nucleotides matching TRBD1. J gave up 3 bases and V 3 bases, and 2 bases lay outside the gene matches. Germline values: CDR1 SGHAT, CDR2 FQNNGV. This CDR3 comprises 14 residues. CDR3 region: CASSLGQGYTEAFF. The CDR3 DNA is TGTGCCAGCAGCTTGGGACAGGGCTACACTGAAGCTTTCTTT.

The rearrangement links TRBV27 to TRBJ2-5, with TRBD1 matching 7 bases. CDR1 and CDR2 from the germline V gene are MNHEY and SMNVEV (reference sequence). Trimming took 6 bases from V and 9 from J; bases not matched to a gene: 7. CDR3 length equals 12 residues. The CDR3 nucleotides are TGTGCCAGCAGACAGGGGCATGGGTCCCAGTACTTC. It specifies CASRQGHGSQYF.

The chain couples TRBV2 to TRBJ1-2, with 8 bases aligning to TRBD1. Trimming removed 5 bases from V and 8 bases from J; junction bases left unmatched: 7. CDR1 and CDR2 from the germline V gene are SNHLY and FYNNEI. The CDR3 length is 13 residues. The CDR3, as DNA: TGTGCCAGCAGTCTACAGGGGGAGGGCGGCTACACCTTC. It codes for CASSLQGEGGYTF.